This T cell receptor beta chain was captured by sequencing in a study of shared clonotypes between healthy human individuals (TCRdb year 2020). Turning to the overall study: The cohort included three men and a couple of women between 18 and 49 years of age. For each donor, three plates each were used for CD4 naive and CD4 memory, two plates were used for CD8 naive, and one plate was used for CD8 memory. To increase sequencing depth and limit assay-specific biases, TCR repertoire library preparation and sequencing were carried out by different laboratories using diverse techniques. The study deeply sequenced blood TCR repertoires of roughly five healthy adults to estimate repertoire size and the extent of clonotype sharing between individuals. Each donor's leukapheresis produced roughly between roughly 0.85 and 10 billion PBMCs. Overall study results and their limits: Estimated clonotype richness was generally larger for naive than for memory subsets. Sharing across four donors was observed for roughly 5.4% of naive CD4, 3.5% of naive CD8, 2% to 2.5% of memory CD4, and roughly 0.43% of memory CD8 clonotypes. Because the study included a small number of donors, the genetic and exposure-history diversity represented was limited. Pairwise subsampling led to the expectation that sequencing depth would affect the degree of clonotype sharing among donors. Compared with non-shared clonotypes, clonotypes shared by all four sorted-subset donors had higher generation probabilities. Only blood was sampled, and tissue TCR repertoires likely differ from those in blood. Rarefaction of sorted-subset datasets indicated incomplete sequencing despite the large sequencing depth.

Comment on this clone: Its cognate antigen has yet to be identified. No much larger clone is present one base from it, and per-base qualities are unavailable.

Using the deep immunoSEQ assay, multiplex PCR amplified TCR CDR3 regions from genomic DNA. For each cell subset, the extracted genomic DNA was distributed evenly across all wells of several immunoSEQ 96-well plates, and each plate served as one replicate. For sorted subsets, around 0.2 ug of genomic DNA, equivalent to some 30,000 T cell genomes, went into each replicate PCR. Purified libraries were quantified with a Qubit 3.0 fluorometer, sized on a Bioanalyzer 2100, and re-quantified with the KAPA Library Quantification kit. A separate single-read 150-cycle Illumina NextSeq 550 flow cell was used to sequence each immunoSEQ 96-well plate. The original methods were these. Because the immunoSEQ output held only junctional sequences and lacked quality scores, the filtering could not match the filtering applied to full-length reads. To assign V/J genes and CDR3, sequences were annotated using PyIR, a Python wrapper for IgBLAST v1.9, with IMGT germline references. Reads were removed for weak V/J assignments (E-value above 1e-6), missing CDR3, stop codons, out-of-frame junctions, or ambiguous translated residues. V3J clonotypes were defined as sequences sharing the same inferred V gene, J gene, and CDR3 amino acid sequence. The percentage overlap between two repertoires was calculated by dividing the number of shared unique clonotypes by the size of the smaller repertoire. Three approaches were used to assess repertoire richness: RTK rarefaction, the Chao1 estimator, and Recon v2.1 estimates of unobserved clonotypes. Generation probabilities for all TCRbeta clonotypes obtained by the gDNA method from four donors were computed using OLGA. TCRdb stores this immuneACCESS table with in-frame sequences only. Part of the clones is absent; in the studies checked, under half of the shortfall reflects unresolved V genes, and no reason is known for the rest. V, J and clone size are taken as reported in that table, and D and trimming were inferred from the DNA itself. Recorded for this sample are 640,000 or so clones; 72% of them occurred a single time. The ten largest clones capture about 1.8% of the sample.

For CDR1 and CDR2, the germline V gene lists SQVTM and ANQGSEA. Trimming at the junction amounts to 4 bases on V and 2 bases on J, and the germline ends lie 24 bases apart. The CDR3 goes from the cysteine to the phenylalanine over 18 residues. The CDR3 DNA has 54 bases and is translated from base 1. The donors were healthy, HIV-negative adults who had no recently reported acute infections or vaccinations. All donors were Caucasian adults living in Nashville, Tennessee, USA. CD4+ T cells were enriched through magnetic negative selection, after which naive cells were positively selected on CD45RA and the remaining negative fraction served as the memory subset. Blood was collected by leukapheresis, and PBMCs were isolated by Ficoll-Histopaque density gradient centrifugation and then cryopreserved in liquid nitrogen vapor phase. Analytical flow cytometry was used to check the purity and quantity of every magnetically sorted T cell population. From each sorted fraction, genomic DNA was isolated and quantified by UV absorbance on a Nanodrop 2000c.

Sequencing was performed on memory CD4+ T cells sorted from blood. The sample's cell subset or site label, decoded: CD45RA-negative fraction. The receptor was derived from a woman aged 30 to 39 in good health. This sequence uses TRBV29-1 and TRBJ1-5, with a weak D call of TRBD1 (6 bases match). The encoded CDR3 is CSVVSRGLAGAGNQPQHF. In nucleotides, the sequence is TGCAGCGTTGTATCTCGGGGGCTCGCGGGGGCCGGCAATCAGCCCCAGCATTTT.